The present T cell receptor beta chain was sequenced within a study of Graves' ophthalmopathy and Graves' hyperthyroidism. Study-wide points: From stable hyperthyroidism, ophthalmopathy was separated by a 13-signature model with just over 85% sensitivity and less than 83% specificity. In blood, most expanded thyroid clonotypes above 0.001 frequency were also detected.

Pregnancy or lactation, uncontrolled infections and other autoimmune diseases were grounds for excluding patients. It was on clinical symptoms, serum thyroxine, TRAb, thyroid ultrasound and orbital computed tomography that diagnosis relied. About this clonotype: The antigen is not known.

Transcripts of RNA were the source for amplifying TCR beta CDR3 regions. Second-round multiplex PCR followed a first-round RT-PCR using HTBI primers. From the multiplex PCR reads, TCRdb called clonotypes with MiXCR, one entry per CDR3 protein. The sample comprises about 700,000 distinct CDR3 sequences, 35% to 45% of which are singletons, and more than 2.5% rests with the top ten. The clonotype originates from an adult man with Graves' ophthalmopathy. Sample: peripheral blood.

CDR3 nucleotide sequence: TGTGCCAGCAGCGTAGGGGGAGAGAGAGGGGCTGAAAAACTGTTTTTT. Translation: CASSVGGERGAEKLFF. The V gene is TRBV12-3 or TRBV12-4, the J gene TRBJ1-4, with D perhaps TRBD1 (6 bases). The CDR3 sequence is 16 residues long. Trimming stripped 6 bases from V and 7 bases from J, with 21 bases between.